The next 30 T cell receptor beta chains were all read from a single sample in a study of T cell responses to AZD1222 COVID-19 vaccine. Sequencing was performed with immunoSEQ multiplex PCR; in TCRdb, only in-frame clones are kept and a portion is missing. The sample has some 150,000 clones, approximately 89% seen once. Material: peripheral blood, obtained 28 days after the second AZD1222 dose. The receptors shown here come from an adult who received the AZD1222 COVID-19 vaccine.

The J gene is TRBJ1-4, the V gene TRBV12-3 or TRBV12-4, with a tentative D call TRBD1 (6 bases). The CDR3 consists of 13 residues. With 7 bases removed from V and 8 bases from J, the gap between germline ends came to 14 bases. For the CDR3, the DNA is TGTGCCAGCAACGGGGGGGCGAAGGAAAAACTGTTTTTT. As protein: CASNGGAKEKLFF.

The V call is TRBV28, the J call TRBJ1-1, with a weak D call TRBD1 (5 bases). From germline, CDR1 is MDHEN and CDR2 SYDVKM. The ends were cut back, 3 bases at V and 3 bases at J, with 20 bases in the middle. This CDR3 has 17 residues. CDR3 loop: CASSFRRMFAGDTEAFF. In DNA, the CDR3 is TGTGCCAGCAGTTTCCGGAGAATGTTTGCGGGGGACACTGAAGCTTTCTTT. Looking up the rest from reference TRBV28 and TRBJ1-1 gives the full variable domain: DVKVTQSSRYLVKRTGEKVFLECVQDMDHENMFWYRQDPGLGLRLIYFSYDVKMKEKGDIPEGYSVSREKKERFSLILESASTNQTSMYLCASSFRRMFAGDTEAFFGQGTRLTVV.

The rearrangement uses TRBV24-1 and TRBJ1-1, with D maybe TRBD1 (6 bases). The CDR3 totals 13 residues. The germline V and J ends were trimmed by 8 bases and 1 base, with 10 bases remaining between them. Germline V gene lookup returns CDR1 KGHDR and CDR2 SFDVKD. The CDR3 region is CATTWGANTEAFF. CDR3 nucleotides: TGTGCCACCACATGGGGGGCGAACACTGAAGCTTTCTTT.

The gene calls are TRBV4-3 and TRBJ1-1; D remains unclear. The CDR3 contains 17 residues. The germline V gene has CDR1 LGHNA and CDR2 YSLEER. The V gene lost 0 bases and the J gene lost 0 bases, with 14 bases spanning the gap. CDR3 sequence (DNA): TGCGCCAGCAGCCAAGATATGAGGGTCAAGATGAACACTGAAGCTTTCTTT. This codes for CASSQDMRVKMNTEAFF.

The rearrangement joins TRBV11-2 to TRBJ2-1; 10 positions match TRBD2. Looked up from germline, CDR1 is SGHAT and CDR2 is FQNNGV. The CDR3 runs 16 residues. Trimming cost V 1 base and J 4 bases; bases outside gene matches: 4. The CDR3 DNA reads TGTGCCAGCAGCTTAGGGGCGGGACTAGCGTACAATGAGCAGTTCTTC. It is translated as CASSLGAGLAYNEQFF.

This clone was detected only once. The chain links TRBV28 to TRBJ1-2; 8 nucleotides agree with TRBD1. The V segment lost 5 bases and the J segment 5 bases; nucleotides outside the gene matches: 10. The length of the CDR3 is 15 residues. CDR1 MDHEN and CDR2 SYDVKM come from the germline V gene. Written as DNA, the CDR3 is TGTGCCAGCAGTACACAGGGGGGAGGCCCTTATGGCTACACCTTC. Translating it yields CASSTQGGGPYGYTF.

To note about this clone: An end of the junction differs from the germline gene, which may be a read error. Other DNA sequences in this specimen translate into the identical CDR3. CDR3 sequence reads: CASRAGTGTDTRYF. The CDR3 bases are TGCGCCAGCAGAGCCGGGACGGGCACAGATACGCGGTATTTT. The V gene is TRBV10-2, the J gene TRBJ2-3, with D possibly called TRBD1 or TRBD2 (5 bases each). The germline gives CDR1 WSHSY, CDR2 SAAADI. The CDR3 loop spans 14 amino acids.

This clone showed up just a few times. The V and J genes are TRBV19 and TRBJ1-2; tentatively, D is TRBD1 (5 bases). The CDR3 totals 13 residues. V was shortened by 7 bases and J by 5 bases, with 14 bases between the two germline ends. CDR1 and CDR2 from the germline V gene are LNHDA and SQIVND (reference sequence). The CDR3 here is CASNIWGGYGYTF. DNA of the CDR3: TGTGCCAGTAACATTTGGGGGGGGTATGGCTACACCTTC.

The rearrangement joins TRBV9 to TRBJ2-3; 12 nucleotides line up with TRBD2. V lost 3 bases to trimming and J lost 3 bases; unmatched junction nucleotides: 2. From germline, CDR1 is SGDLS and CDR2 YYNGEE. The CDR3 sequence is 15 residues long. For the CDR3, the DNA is TGTGCCAGCAGCGAGGGGACTAGCGGGACAGATACGCAGTATTTT. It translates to CASSEGTSGTDTQYF.

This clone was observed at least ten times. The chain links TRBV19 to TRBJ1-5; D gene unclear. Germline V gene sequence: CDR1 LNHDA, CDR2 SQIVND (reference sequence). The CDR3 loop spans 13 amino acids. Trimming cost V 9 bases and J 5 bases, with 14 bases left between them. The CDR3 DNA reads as TGTGCCAGCACCGCCATTGGGGATCAGCCCCAGCATTTT. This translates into CASTAIGDQPQHF.

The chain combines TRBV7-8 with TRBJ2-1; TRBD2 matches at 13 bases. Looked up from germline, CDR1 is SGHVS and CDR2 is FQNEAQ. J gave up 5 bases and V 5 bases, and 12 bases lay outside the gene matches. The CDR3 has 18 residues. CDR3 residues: CASSPYPGLAGANNEQFF. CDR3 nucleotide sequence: TGTGCCAGCAGCCCTTACCCCGGACTAGCGGGAGCCAACAATGAGCAGTTCTTC.

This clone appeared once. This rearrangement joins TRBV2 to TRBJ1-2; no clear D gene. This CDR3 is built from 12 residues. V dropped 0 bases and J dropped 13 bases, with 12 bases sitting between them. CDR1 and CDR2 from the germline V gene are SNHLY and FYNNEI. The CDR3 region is CASSEAPPLSTF. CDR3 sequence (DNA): TGTGCCAGCAGTGAAGCGCCCCCACTTTCCACCTTC. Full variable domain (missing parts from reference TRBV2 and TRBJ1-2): EPEVTQTPSHQVTQMGQEVILRCVPISNHLYFYWYRQILGQKVEFLVSFYNNEISEKSEIFDDQFSVERPDGSNFTLKIRSTKLEDSAMYFCASSEAPPLSTFGSGTRLTVV.

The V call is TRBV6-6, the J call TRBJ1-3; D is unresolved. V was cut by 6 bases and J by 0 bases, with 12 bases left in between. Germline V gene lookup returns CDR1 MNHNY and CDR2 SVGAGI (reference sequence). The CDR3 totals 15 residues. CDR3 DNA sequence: TGTGCCAGCAGCCCCGTCGGCAGCTCTGGAAACACCATATATTTT. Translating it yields CASSPVGSSGNTIYF.

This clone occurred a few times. The CDR3, as DNA: TGTGCCAGCAGTTCAGGAGATCAAGAGACCCAGTACTTC. Translated, it gives CASSSGDQETQYF. This chain links TRBV12-3 or TRBV12-4 with TRBJ2-5; D call uncertain. The CDR3 extends over 13 amino acids. V was cut by 4 bases and J by 2 bases, with 8 bases left in between.

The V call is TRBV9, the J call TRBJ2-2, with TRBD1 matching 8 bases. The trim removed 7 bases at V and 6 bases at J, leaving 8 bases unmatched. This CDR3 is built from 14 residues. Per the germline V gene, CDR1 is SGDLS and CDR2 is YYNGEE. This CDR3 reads CASGPGTGSGELFF. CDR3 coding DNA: TGTGCCAGCGGACCCGGGACAGGATCCGGGGAGCTGTTTTTT.

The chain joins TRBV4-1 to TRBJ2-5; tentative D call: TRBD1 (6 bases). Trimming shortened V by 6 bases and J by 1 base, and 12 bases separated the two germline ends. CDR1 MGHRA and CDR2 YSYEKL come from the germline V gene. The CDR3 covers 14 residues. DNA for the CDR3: TGCGCCAGCAGTCACCGGGACACCCAAGAGACCCAGTACTTC. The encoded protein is CASSHRDTQETQYF.

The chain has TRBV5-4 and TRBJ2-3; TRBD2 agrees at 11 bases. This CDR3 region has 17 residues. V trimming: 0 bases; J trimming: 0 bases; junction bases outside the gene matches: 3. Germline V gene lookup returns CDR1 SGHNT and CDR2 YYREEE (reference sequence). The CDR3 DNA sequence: TGTGCCAGCAGCTTGGTAGCGGGAGGGGTTAGCACAGATACGCAGTATTTT. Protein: CASSLVAGGVSTDTQYF.

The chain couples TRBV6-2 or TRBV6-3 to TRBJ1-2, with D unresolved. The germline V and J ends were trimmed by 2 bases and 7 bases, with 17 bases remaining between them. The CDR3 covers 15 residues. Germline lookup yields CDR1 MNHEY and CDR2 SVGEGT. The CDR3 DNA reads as TGTGCCAGCAGTTACCCCTTCGGTACCCTACCTGGCTACACCTTC. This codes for CASSYPFGTLPGYTF.

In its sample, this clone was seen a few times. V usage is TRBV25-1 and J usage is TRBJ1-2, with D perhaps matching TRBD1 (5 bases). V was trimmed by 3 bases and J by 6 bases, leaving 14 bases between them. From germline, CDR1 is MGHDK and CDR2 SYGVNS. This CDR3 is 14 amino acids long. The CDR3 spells CASSDWTRPDGYTF. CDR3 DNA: TGTGCCAGCAGTGACTGGACAAGACCAGATGGCTACACCTTC.

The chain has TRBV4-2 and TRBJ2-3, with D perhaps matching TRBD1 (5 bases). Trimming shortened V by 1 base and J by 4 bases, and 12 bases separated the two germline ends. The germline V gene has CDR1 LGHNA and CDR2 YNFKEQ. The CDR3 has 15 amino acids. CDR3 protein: CASSQGLGAADTQYF. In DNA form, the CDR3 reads TGTGCCAGCAGCCAAGGATTAGGGGCAGCAGATACGCAGTATTTT.

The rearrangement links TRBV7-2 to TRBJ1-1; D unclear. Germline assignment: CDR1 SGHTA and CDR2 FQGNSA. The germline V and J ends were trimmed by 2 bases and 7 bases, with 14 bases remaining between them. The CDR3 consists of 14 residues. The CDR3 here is CASSLSHSKVEAFF. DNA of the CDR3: TGTGCCAGCAGCTTATCCCACAGCAAGGTTGAAGCTTTCTTT.

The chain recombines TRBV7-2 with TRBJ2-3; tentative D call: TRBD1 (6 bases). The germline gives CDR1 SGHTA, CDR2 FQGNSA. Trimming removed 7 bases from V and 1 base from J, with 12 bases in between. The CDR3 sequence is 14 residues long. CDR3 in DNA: TGTGCCAGCATCACAGGGTTGGGCACAGATACGCAGTATTTT. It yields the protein CASITGLGTDTQYF.

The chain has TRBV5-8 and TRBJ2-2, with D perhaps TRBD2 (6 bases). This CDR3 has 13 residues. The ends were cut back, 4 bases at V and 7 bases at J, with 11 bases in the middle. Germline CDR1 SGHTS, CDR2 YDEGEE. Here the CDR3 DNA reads TGTGCCAGCAGCCCGACTAGGCACGGGGAGCTGTTTTTT. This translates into CASSPTRHGELFF.

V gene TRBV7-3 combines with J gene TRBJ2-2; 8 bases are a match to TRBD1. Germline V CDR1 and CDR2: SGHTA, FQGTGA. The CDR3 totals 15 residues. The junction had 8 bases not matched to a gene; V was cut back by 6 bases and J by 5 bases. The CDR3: CASSYRGSWTGELFF. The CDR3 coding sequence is TGTGCCAGCAGTTACAGGGGGTCGTGGACCGGGGAGCTGTTTTTT.

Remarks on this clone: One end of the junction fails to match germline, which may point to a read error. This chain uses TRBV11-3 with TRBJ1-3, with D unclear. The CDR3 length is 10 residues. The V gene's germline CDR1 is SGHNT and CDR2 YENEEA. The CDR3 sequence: CASSPREGHF. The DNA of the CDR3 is TGTGCCAGCAGCCCACGTGAGGGTCATTTT. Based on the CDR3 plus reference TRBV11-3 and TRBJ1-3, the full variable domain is EAGVVQSPRYKIIEKKQPVAFWCNPISGHNTLYWYLQNLGQGPELLIRYENEEAVDDSQLPKDRFSAERLKGVDSTLKIQPAELGDSAVYLCASSPREGHFGEGSWLTVV.

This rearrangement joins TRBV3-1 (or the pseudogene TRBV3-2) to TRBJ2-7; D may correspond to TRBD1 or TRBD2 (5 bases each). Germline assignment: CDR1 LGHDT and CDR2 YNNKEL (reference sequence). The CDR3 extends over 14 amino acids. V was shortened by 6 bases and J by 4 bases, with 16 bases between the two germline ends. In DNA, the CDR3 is TGTGCCAGCAGTCCAAAGGGGAGAGGGTACGAGCAGTACTTC. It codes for CASSPKGRGYEQYF.

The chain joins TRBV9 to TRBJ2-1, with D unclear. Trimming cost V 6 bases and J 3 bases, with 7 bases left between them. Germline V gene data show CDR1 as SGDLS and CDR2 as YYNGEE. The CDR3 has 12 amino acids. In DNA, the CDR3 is TGTGCCAGCAAGTCAGGCTACAATGAGCAGTTCTTC. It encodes CASKSGYNEQFF. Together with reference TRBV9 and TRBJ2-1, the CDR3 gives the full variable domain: DSGVTQTPKHLITATGQRVTLRCSPRSGDLSVYWYQQSLDQGLQFLIQYYNGEERAKGNILERFSAQQFPDLHSELNLSSLELGDSALYFCASKSGYNEQFFGPGTRLTVL.

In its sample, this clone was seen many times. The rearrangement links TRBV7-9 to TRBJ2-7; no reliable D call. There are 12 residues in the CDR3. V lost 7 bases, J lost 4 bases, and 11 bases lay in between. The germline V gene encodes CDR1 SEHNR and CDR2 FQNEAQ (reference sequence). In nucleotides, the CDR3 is TGTGCCAGCACCCTTAGTGGGTACGAGCAGTACTTC. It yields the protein CASTLSGYEQYF.

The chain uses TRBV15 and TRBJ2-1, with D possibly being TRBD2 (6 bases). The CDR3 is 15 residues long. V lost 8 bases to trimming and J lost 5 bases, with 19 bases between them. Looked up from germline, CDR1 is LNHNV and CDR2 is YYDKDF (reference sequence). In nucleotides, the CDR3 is TGTGCCACCTGCGTTGGGCTAGCGTCTAACAATGAGCAGTTCTTC. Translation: CATCVGLASNNEQFF.

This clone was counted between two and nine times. CDR3 nucleotides: TGTGTCACCGGGACAGGGGGGCCTGAAGCTTTCTTT. It codes for CVTGTGGPEAFF. V usage is TRBV12-3 or TRBV12-4 and J usage is TRBJ1-1, with 11 bases fitting TRBD1. The CDR3 runs 12 residues.